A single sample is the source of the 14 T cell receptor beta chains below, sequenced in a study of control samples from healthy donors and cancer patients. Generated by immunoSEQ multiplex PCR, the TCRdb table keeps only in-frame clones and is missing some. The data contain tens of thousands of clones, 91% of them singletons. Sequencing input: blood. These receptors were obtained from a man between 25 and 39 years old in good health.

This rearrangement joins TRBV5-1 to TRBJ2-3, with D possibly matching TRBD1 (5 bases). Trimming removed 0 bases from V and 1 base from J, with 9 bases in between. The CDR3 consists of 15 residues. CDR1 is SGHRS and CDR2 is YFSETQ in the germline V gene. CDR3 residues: CASSLVQGGTDTQYF. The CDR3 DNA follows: TGCGCCAGCAGCTTGGTGCAGGGCGGCACAGATACGCAGTATTTT.

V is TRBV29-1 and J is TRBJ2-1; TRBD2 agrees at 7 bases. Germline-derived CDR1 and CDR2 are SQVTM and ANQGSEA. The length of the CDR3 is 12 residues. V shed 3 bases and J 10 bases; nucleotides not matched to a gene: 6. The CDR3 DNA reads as TGCAGCGTTGAGCGGGAGTCCTGGGAGCAGTTCTTC. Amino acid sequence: CSVERESWEQFF.

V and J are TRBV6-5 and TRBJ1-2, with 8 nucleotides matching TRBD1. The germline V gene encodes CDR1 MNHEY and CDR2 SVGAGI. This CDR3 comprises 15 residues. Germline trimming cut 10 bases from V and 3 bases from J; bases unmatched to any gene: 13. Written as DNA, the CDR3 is TGTGCCACCATTACCGGACAGGGTCTTTACTATGGCTACACCTTC. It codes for CATITGQGLYYGYTF.

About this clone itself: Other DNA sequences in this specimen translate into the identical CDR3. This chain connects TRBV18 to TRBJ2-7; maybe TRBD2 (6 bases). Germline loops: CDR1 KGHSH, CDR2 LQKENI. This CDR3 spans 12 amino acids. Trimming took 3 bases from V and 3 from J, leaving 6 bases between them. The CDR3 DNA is TGTGCCAGCTCACCCGGGGGCTACGAGCAGTACTTC. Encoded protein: CASSPGGYEQYF.

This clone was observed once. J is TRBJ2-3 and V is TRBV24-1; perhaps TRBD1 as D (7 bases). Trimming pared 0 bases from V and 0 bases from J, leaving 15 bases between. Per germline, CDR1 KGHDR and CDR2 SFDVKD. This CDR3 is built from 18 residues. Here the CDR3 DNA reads TGTGCCACCAGTGATTTGTCCCTGACAGGGACTAGCACAGATACGCAGTATTTT. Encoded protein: CATSDLSLTGTSTDTQYF.

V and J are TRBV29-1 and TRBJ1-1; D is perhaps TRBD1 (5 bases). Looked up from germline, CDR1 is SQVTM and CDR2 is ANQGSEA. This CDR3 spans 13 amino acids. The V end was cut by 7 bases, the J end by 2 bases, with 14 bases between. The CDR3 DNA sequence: TGCAGCGCCTCTTGGGACGGTAACACTGAAGCTTTCTTT. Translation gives CSASWDGNTEAFF.

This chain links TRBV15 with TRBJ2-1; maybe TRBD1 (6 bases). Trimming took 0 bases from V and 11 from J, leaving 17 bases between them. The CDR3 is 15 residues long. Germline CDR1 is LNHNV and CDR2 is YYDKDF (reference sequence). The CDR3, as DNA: TGTGCCACCAGCAGAGATCATCCAGGGGCGGGCAAGCAGTTCTTC. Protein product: CATSRDHPGAGKQFF.

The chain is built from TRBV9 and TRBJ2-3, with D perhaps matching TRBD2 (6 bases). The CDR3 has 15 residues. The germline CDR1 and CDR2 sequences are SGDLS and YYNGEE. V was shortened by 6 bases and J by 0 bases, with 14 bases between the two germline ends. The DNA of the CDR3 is TGTGCCAGCACCACGGGACTGGGTAGCACAGATACGCAGTATTTT. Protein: CASTTGLGSTDTQYF.

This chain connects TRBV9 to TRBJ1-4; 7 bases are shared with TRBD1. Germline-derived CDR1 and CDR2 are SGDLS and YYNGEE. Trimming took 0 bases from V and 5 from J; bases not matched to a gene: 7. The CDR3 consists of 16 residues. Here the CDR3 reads CASSVAQGFENEKLFF. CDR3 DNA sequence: TGTGCCAGCAGCGTAGCACAGGGGTTCGAGAATGAAAAACTGTTTTTT.

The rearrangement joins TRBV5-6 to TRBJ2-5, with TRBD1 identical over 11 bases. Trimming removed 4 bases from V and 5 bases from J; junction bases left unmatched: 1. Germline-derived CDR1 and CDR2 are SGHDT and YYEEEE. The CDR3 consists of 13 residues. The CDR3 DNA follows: TGTGCCAGCAGCCGGACAGGGGGCGAGACCCAGTACTTC. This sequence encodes CASSRTGGETQYF.

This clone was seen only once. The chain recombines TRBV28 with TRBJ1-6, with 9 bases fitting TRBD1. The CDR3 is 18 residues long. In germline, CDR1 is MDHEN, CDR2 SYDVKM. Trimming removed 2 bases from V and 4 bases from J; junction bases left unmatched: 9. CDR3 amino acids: CASSLAGQGIRYNSPLHF. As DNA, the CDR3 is TGTGCCAGCAGTTTAGCAGGACAGGGGATAAGATATAATTCACCCCTCCACTTT.

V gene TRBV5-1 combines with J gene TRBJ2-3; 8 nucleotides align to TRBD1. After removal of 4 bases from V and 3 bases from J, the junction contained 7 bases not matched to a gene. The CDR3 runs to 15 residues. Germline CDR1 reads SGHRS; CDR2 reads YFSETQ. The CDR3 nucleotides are TGCGCCAGCAGCCCCGGACAGGGTAGAACAGATACGCAGTATTTT. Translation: CASSPGQGRTDTQYF.

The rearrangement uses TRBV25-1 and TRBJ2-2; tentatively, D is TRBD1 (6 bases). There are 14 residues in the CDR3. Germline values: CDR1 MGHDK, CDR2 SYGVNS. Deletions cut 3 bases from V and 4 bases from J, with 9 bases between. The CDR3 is CASSEGAGTGELFF. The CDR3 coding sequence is TGTGCCAGCAGTGAGGGGGCGGGCACCGGGGAGCTGTTTTTT.

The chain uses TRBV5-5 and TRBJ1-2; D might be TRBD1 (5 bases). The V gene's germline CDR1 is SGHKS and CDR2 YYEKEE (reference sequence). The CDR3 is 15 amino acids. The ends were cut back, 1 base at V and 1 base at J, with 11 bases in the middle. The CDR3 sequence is CASSLLPGNNYGYTF. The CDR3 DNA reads TGTGCCAGCAGCTTGCTGCCAGGGAATAACTATGGCTACACCTTC. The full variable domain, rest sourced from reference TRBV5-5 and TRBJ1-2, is DAGVTQSPTHLIKTRGQQVTLRCSPISGHKSVSWYQQVLGQGPQFIFQYYEKEERGRGNFPDRFSARQFPNYSSELNVNALLLGDSALYLCASSLLPGNNYGYTFGSGTRLTVV.